The rows below give T cell receptor beta chains drawn from one sample of a study of T cell responses to AZD1222 COVID-19 vaccine. Generated by immunoSEQ multiplex PCR, the TCRdb table keeps only in-frame clones and is missing some. Seen here are about 140,000 clones, over 75% observed once, and the top ten hold about 4.5%. Sequencing used peripheral blood, obtained on day 0 of AZD1222 vaccination. These receptors originate from an adult in good health. Each CDR3 is given with its conserved first and last residue. Each record gives: J gene, clone size, V gene, D gene, CDR3 DNA, CDR3 protein. A D gene is named only where the DNA matches it firmly. Rows may omit the clone size; those that give it use once, few, many or a size class.

J: TRBJ2-2
size: -
V: TRBV18
D: TRBD2
DNA: TGTGCCAGCTCACCAAAAGCTAGCGGGGGGACTTACACCGGGGAGCTGTTTTTT
CDR3: CASSPKASGGTYTGELFF

J: TRBJ2-7
size: -
V: TRBV5-6
D: TRBD1
DNA: TGTGCCAGCAGCTTCTCACAGGGGGACCTTTACTACGAGCAGTACTTC
CDR3: CASSFSQGDLYYEQYF

J: TRBJ1-2
size: -
V: TRBV5-1
D: -
DNA: TGCGCCAGCAGCTTGGTGGGGGGCACTAACTATGGCTACACCTTC
CDR3: CASSLVGGTNYGYTF

J: TRBJ1-3
size: -
V: TRBV3-1/TRBV3-2
D: -
DNA: TGTGCCAGCAGCCAAGAAGGCTTCAGACGCCTATCTGGAAACACCATATATTTT
CDR3: CASSQEGFRRLSGNTIYF

J: TRBJ2-1
size: -
V: TRBV5-4
D: TRBD2
DNA: TGTGCCAGCAGTTTCGGACTAGCGGGCACCTCCTACAATGAGCAGTTCTTC
CDR3: CASSFGLAGTSYNEQFF

J: TRBJ1-4
size: -
V: TRBV30
D: -
DNA: TGTGCCTGGATGCACAAACCGGGACTTTCCAATGAAAAACTGTTTTTT
CDR3: CAWMHKPGLSNEKLFF

J: TRBJ2-7
size: -
V: TRBV9
D: TRBD2
DNA: TGTGCCAGCAGCCGGGGGGGTAGCGGGAGAAGGACCTCCTACGAGCAGTACTTC
CDR3: CASSRGGSGRRTSYEQYF

J: TRBJ2-7
size: -
V: TRBV4-1
D: -
DNA: TGCGCCAGCAGCCAAGATTTCGCCTACGAGCAGTACTTC
CDR3: CASSQDFAYEQYF

J: TRBJ2-7
size: -
V: TRBV25-1
D: -
DNA: TGTGCCAGCAGTGAATACAGGGGTTACGAGCAGTACTTC
CDR3: CASSEYRGYEQYF

J: TRBJ2-5
size: -
V: TRBV14
D: TRBD2
DNA: TGTGCCAGCAGCAAGACTAGCGGGAGGGCGGGAGAGACCCAGTACTTC
CDR3: CASSKTSGRAGETQYF

J: TRBJ2-5
size: -
V: TRBV25-1
D: -
DNA: TGTGCCAGTCTAGCCCTAACTGGAGGGACCCAGTACTTC
CDR3: CASLALTGGTQYF

J: TRBJ2-7
size: -
V: TRBV5-1
D: -
DNA: TGCGCCAGCAGCTATTGGCCGGGACTTACGGACTACGAGCAGTACTTC
CDR3: CASSYWPGLTDYEQYF

J: TRBJ1-6
size: -
V: TRBV3-1/TRBV3-2
D: -
DNA: TGTGCCAGCAGCCAAGAACAGAATTCACCCCTCCACTTT
CDR3: CASSQEQNSPLHF

J: TRBJ2-5
size: -
V: TRBV4-2
D: -
DNA: TGTGCCAGCAGCTTACTAGCCCTGCAAGAGACCCAGTACTTC
CDR3: CASSLLALQETQYF

J: TRBJ1-4
size: -
V: TRBV6-5
D: -
DNA: TGTGCCAGCAGCCCGGGAACTAATGAAAAACTGTTTTTT
CDR3: CASSPGTNEKLFF

J: TRBJ2-2
size: -
V: TRBV5-1
D: -
DNA: TGCGCCAGCAGCCCCTACTACCTGAACACCGGGGAGCTGTTTTTT
CDR3: CASSPYYLNTGELFF

J: TRBJ1-2
size: -
V: TRBV19
D: TRBD1
DNA: TGTGCCAGTAGTTTCCCCGGGACAGGGTATGGCTACACCTTC
CDR3: CASSFPGTGYGYTF

J: TRBJ2-7
size: -
V: TRBV25-1
D: TRBD1
DNA: TGTGCCAGCAGTGACAGACAGGGTACCTTATCCTACGAGCAGTACTTC
CDR3: CASSDRQGTLSYEQYF

J: TRBJ1-3
size: -
V: TRBV28
D: -
DNA: TGTGCCAGCAGTTTCACAGGAACTGGAAACACCATATATTTT
CDR3: CASSFTGTGNTIYF

J: TRBJ2-1
size: once
V: TRBV19
D: TRBD2
DNA: TGTGCCAGTAGTCCCTCGGCTAGCGGGACGAATGAGCAGTTCTTC
CDR3: CASSPSASGTNEQFF

J: TRBJ1-2
size: -
V: TRBV27
D: TRBD1
DNA: TGTGCCAGCAGGGACAGGGTTGCAAATGGCTACACCTTC
CDR3: CASRDRVANGYTF

J: TRBJ2-7
size: -
V: TRBV10-3
D: -
DNA: TGTGCCATCAGTGCCGGACAGCCCTACGAGCAGTACTTC
CDR3: CAISAGQPYEQYF

J: TRBJ2-2
size: -
V: TRBV12-5
D: TRBD1
DNA: TGTGCTAGTGGTCCGCCGGGACAGGGTGGGACCGGGGAGCTGTTTTTT
CDR3: CASGPPGQGGTGELFF

J: TRBJ2-7
size: once
V: TRBV5-1
D: TRBD1
DNA: TGCGCCAGCAGTAAGGACAGGGCTGACGAGCAGTACTTC
CDR3: CASSKDRADEQYF

J: TRBJ1-2
size: -
V: TRBV7-9
D: -
DNA: TGTGCCAGCAGCTTCTTTCCTAACTATGGCTACACCTTC
CDR3: CASSFFPNYGYTF

J: TRBJ2-3
size: once
V: TRBV19
D: -
DNA: TGTGCCAGTAGTAGTTGGGGGAGCGGCGAAGATACGCAGTATTTT
CDR3: CASSSWGSGEDTQYF

J: TRBJ2-7
size: -
V: TRBV2
D: TRBD1
DNA: TGTGCCAGCAGTGAAGGGGACAGGAAATACGAGCAGTACTTC
CDR3: CASSEGDRKYEQYF

J: TRBJ1-1
size: -
V: TRBV29-1
D: TRBD1
DNA: TGCAGCGTTAGACAGGGAGTAAAAGCTTTCTTT
CDR3: CSVRQGVKAFF